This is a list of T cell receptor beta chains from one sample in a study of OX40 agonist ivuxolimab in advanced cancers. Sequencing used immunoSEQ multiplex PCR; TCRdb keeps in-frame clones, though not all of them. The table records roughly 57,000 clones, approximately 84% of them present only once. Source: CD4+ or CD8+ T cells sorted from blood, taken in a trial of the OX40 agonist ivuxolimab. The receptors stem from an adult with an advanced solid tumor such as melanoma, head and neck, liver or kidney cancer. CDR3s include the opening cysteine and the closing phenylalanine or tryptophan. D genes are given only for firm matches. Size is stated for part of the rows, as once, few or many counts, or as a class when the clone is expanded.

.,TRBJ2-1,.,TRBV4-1,TGCGCCAGCAGCCAAGACCGGGACTCCTACAATGAGCAGTTCTTC,CASSQDRDSYNEQFF
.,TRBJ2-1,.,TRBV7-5,TGTGTCAGAACCAGCGGCGATACCTACAATGAGCAGTTCTTC,CVRTSGDTYNEQFF
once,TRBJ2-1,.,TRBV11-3,TGTGCCAGCAGCAACGGACCCGCAAAGACCAATGAGCAGTTCTTC,CASSNGPAKTNEQFF
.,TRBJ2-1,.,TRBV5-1,TGCGCCAGCAGCCGCGGGACGGATTACAATGAGCAGTTCTTC,CASSRGTDYNEQFF
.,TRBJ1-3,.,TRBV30,TGTGCCTGGACCCCGGGTACTGGAAACACCATATATTTT,CAWTPGTGNTIYF
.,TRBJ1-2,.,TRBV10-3,TGTGCCATCAGCTCCCAGACAGTTCTCTATGGCTACACCTTC,CAISSQTVLYGYTF
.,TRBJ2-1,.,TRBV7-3,TGTGCCAGCAGCTTAACGTTGAGGGGAAGCTCCTACAATGAGCAGTTCTTC,CASSLTLRGSSYNEQFF
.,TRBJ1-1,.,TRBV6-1,TGTGCCAGCAGTGAAGAGGGAGGCACTGAAGCTTTCTTT,CASSEEGGTEAFF
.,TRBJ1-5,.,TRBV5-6,TGTGCCAGCAGCCCGGGGGGCCTACTTCAGCCCCAGCATTTT,CASSPGGLLQPQHF
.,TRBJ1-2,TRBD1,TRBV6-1,TGTGCCAGCAGTGACTTTGGGACAGGGGAAAACTATGGCTACACCTTC,CASSDFGTGENYGYTF
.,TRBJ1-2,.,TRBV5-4,TGTGCCAGCAGCTTAGTTTTAAGTGGCGGCACCGGCTACACCTTC,CASSLVLSGGTGYTF
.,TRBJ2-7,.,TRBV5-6,TGTGCCAGCAGTTCTGGTGGGGGGTACGAGCAGTACTTC,CASSSGGGYEQYF
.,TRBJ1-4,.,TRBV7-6,TGTGCCAGCAGCTTAGGGTGGACCGAGAATGAAAAACTGTTTTTT,CASSLGWTENEKLFF
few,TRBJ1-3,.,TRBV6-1,TGTGCCAGCCTGGGGGGAAACACCATATATTTT,CASLGGNTIYF
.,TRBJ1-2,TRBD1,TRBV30,TGTGCCTGGAGTGTGGACAGGGATAGAGGCTACACCTTC,CAWSVDRDRGYTF
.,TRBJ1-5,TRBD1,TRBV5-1,TGCGCCAGCAGCTGGGGGGACAGGGGGCTTGATCAGCCCCAGCATTTT,CASSWGDRGLDQPQHF
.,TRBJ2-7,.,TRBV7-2,TGTGCCAGCAGCTTAGATCCAGCGGAGCCCCGAGAGCAGTACTTC,CASSLDPAEPREQYF
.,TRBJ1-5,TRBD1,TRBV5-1,TGCGCCAGCAGCCCGGACAGGCCCAATCAGCCCCAGCATTTT,CASSPDRPNQPQHF
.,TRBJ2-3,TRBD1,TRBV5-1,TGCGCCAGCAGCCCGGGACAGGGGGCAGATACGCAGTATTTT,CASSPGQGADTQYF
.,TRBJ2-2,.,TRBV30,TGTGCCTGGAAGTCGACTTCGAACACCGGGGAGCTGTTTTTT,CAWKSTSNTGELFF
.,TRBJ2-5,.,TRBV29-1,TGCAGCGTTGCGGTCGGCCAAGAGACCCAGTACTTC,CSVAVGQETQYF
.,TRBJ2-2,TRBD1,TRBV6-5,TGTGCCAGCAGGGACAGGGGAATTAGGGCCGGGGAGCTGTTTTTT,CASRDRGIRAGELFF
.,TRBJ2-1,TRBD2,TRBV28,TGTGCCAGCAGTGCCATTAGCGGGAGCTCCTACAATGAGCAGTTCTTC,CASSAISGSSYNEQFF
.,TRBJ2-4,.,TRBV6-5,TGTGCCAGCAGTGAAGGGGCGGGGTACAACATTCAGTACTTC,CASSEGAGYNIQYF
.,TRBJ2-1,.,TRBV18,TGTGCCAGCTCACCACGGGGCTCCTACAATGAGCAGTTCTTC,CASSPRGSYNEQFF
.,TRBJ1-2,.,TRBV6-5,TGTGCCAGCAGTGTCGGGACAAACTATGGCTACACCTTC,CASSVGTNYGYTF
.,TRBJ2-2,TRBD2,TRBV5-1,TGCGCCAGCAGCTTGGTTGCGGGAGGGCCCGGGGAGCTGTTTTTT,CASSLVAGGPGELFF
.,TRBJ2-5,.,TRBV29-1,TGCAGCGTTGAGTCCCAGGAGACCCAGTACTTC,CSVESQETQYF
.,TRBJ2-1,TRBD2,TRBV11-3,TGTGCCAGCAGACCTGGTGGGGAGGGCTACAATGAGCAGTTCTTC,CASRPGGEGYNEQFF
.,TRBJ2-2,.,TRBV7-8,TGTGCCAGCAGCCCCGGGAACGGGGAGCTGTTTTTT,CASSPGNGELFF
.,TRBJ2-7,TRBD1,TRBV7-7,TGTGCCAGCAGCTTATTCGGGACAGCCGGAAACGAGCAGTACTTC,CASSLFGTAGNEQYF
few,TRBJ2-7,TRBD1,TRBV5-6,TGTGCCAGCAGCTTCGGGACAGGGGGCACCTACGAGCAGTACTTC,CASSFGTGGTYEQYF
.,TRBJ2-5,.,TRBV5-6,TGTGCCAGCAGCTTGAGGGGGGTCCAGGAGACCCAGTACTTC,CASSLRGVQETQYF
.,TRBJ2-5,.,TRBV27,TGTGCCAGCAGTTTAGAGGGTCAAGGACAGAGAGTTCAAGAGACCCAGTACTTC,CASSLEGQGQRVQETQYF
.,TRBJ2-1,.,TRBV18,TGTGCCAGCTCACCAGCCGGGACCCGAGGGGGTGAGCAGTTCTTC,CASSPAGTRGGEQFF
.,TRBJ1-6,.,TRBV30,TGTGCCTGGAGTTTTAGGGGGTTTGGTTCACCCCTCCACTTT,CAWSFRGFGSPLHF
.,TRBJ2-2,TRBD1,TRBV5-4,TGTGCCAGCAGCTTGTTCAGGGGGCGTAAGAACACCGGGGAGCTGTTTTTT,CASSLFRGRKNTGELFF
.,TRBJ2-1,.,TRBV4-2,TGTGCCAGCAGCCAAGATGAGGGTAGCTACAATGAGCAGTTCTTC,CASSQDEGSYNEQFF
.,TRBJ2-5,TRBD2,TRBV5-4,TGTGCCAGCAGCGAGGGACTAGCGGGAGGAGAGACCCAGTACTTC,CASSEGLAGGETQYF
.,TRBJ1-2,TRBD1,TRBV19,TGTGCCAGTAGTCGATTGACAGGGGAACATGGCTACACCTTC,CASSRLTGEHGYTF
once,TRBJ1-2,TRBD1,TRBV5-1,TGCGCCAGCAGCCCGGGACAGGGGGCTATGTATGGCTACACCTTC,CASSPGQGAMYGYTF
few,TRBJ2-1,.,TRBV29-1,TGCAGCGTTGCCAGCGGAGTCTACAATGAGCAGTTCTTC,CSVASGVYNEQFF
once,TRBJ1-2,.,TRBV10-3,TGTGCCATCAGTGAGGGACAGCCAAAGGGCTACACCTTC,CAISEGQPKGYTF
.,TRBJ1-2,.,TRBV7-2,TGTGCCAGCAGCAGGGGGTATGGCTACACCTTC,CASSRGYGYTF
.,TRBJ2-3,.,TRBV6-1,TGTGCCAGCAGTGAAGCTCGGCGGGGTACGCAGTATTTT,CASSEARRGTQYF
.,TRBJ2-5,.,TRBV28,TGTGCCAGCAGTTTAGTCGGCTCATCGTACCAAGAGACCCAGTACTTC,CASSLVGSSYQETQYF
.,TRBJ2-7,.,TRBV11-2,TGTGCCAGCAGCTTACAACAGGACCCTGATCCCTACGAGCAGTACTTC,CASSLQQDPDPYEQYF
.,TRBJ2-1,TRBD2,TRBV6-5,TGTGCCAGCAGCCCCGGGACTAGCGTTCGCAATGAGCAGTTCTTC,CASSPGTSVRNEQFF
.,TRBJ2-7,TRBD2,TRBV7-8,TGTGCCAGCACCGTTAGGGGGGCCATAGCGGGAGGGAGCAGCGAGCAGTACTTC,CASTVRGAIAGGSSEQYF
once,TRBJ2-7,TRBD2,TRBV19,TGTGCCAGTAGTGGACTCATTAGCGGGAGCGTTTTCCCCTACGAGCAGTACTTC,CASSGLISGSVFPYEQYF
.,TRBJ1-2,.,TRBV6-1,TGTGCCTCCAGGGTGACGGCTAACTATGGCTACACCTTC,CASRVTANYGYTF
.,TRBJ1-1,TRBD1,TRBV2,TGTGCCAGCAGTCTGACAGGGACCACTGAAGCTTTCTTT,CASSLTGTTEAFF
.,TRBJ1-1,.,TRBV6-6,TGTGCCAGCAGTTACTCGGGAGGGGACACTGAAGCTTTCTTT,CASSYSGGDTEAFF
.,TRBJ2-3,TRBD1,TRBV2,TGTGCCACCCGGGACAGGGACACAGATACGCAGTATTTT,CATRDRDTDTQYF
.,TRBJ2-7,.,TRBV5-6,TGTGCCAGCAGCTCTAGCGTACCTTATGGCGAGCAGTACTTC,CASSSSVPYGEQYF